A selection of T cell receptor beta chains follows, all from one sample in a study of identical twins. One entry per CDR3 protein, called by TCRdb with MiXCR from the 5' RACE reads. Found here are nearly 200,000 distinct CDR3 sequences, less than 20% of them singletons; the top ten hold 40%. These data were likewise used in another study, on T cells expressing NK-cell markers.

Material for sequencing was CD8+ T cells sorted from blood. The source of these receptors is a woman aged 18-29 years in good health. Both conserved end residues are part of each CDR3. The order of the fields is V gene, CDR3 protein.

TRBV15 CATSSITVREGEQFF
TRBV6-1 CASSVTSGAYTGELFF
TRBV3-1 CASSQGTANQPQHF
TRBV5-1 CASSFLGGGTDTQYF
TRBV7-9 CASSLPGGSRVGEQFF
TRBV7-7 CASSHNRGANEQFF
TRBV12-3/TRBV12-4 CASWRGGYTF
TRBV6-2/TRBV6-3 CASSYGADTGELFF
TRBV9 CASSVGPGTFIEQYF
TRBV12-3/TRBV12-4 CASSLVQRGRQETQYF
TRBV11-2 CASSLKPNTGELFF
TRBV12-3/TRBV12-4 CASSLGRVTDTQYF
TRBV6-1 CATRDRAEGTYEQYF
TRBV2 CASPGGRPYNEQFF
TRBV6-1 CASSANTQYF
TRBV30 CAWGAGELFF
TRBV4-1 CASSLREWDRSTGELFF
TRBV6-1 CASSPGLSITDTQYF
TRBV27 CASSLEGDKPQHF
TRBV9 CASSVVIRGANVLTF
TRBV5-1 CASSWYGNTEAFF
TRBV6-2/TRBV6-3 CASREFPAGGYEQYF
TRBV6-1 CASRLAEETDTQYF
TRBV7-9 CASSSGPGGPYEQYF
TRBV27 CASSPPGVQETQYF
TRBV12-3/TRBV12-4 CASSLHPVEYEQYF
TRBV6-1 CASSWEIAGEQYF
TRBV30 CAWRVGVTQYF
TRBV12-3/TRBV12-4 CASSLAGRRDTEAFF
TRBV12-3/TRBV12-4 CASSLPTGVEKLFF
TRBV27 CASSLGQGAHQPQHF
TRBV29-1 CSTTGPEQFF
TRBV4-2 CASSRGGGTSTDTQYF
TRBV20-1 CSAEDSAETQYF
TRBV6-2/TRBV6-3 CASSPIPASNTEAFF
TRBV12-3/TRBV12-4 CASSYGTVNQPQHF
TRBV25-1 CASQDRGEFRAQHF
TRBV12-3/TRBV12-4 CASSLLAGGRIEQYF
TRBV20-1 CSANAGTLSTDTQYF
TRBV29-1 CSVAPPMNTEAFF
TRBV10-3 CAISESGEQYF
TRBV12-3/TRBV12-4 CASSYGRTYEQYF
TRBV15 CATSSTGINTDTQYF
TRBV2 CASSPLAGPYQETQYF
TRBV11-1 CASSLAFGTSEAYNEQFF
TRBV24-1 CATSDAGGGGELFF
TRBV7-9 CASSLVSGADTQYF
TRBV15 CATSRDNGGTNTGELFF
TRBV29-1 CSLPPESWEFNEQYF
TRBV27 CASSRGSGTSFNEQFF
TRBV9 CASSLRGGSSYEQYF
TRBV7-6 CASSLYRDGPYEQYF
TRBV19 CASSTTRTSGETQYF
TRBV9 CASSVDHRDPQFF
TRBV14 CASSQGTGWNIQYF